The 18 T cell receptor beta chains in this list originate from one sample, sequenced in a study of shared clonotypes between healthy human individuals. The repertoire was sequenced with immunoSEQ multiplex PCR; TCRdb's copy has only in-frame clones and lacks some. The sample contains more than 400,000 clones, 96% of which appear only once. Sequences were obtained from naive CD4+ T cells sorted from blood. Regarding subset: CD45RA+ positively selected. These receptors were collected from a woman younger than 45 in good health.

Written as DNA, the CDR3 is TGTGCCAGCAGCTTAAACGGACTGGAACGTACCGGGGAGCTGTTTTTT. Translating gives CASSLNGLERTGELFF. This rearrangement joins TRBV11-2 to TRBJ2-2, with a possible D match to TRBD2 (5 bases). The CDR3 is made up of 16 amino acids. V lost 2 bases to trimming and J lost 5 bases, with 15 bases between them. CDR1 is SGHAT, CDR2 FQNNGV, per germline.

This clone was picked up one time. The chain employs TRBV7-9 and TRBJ1-4; D perhaps matches TRBD1 (6 bases). This CDR3 spans 14 amino acids. V gave up 0 bases and J gave up 7 bases, with 9 bases separating them. Germline V gene data show CDR1 as SEHNR and CDR2 as FQNEAQ (reference sequence). The CDR3 spells CASSLAAGAEKLFF. DNA for the CDR3: TGTGCCAGCAGCTTAGCAGCAGGGGCTGAAAAACTGTTTTTT.

This chain links TRBV7-3 with TRBJ2-7; 8 bases map to TRBD1. Germline V gene lookup returns CDR1 SGHTA and CDR2 FQGTGA. The CDR3 is 17 residues long. The J segment lost 4 bases and the V segment lost 5 bases, leaving 16 bases of the junction unmatched. CDR3 DNA: TGTGCCAGCAGCCCCTCCTCCGACAGGGGCATTATGTACGAGCAGTACTTC. Translation: CASSPSSDRGIMYEQYF.

The rearrangement uses TRBV28 and TRBJ1-3; the D gene is possibly TRBD1 (5 bases). The V end lost 6 bases, the J end lost 4 bases, and 16 bases lay between the germline ends. The length of the CDR3 is 15 residues. CDR1 MDHEN and CDR2 SYDVKM come from the germline V gene. CDR3 sequence (DNA): TGTGCCAGCAGGGGGGGGATGGTTGCCGGAAACACCATATATTTT. Its translation is CASRGGMVAGNTIYF.

The chain is built from TRBV6-6 and TRBJ1-3; D gene uncertain. Germline V gene lookup returns CDR1 MNHNY and CDR2 SVGAGI (reference sequence). The CDR3 consists of 15 residues. V was clipped by 6 bases and J by 0 bases, with 12 bases between them. Here the CDR3 reads CASSDPGSSGNTIYF. CDR3 nucleotide sequence: TGTGCCAGCAGCGACCCGGGGAGCTCTGGAAACACCATATATTTT.

The chain joins TRBV28 to TRBJ2-7, with 9 bases lining up with TRBD1. Germline V CDR1 and CDR2: MDHEN, SYDVKM. There are 15 residues in the CDR3. The junction had 11 bases not matched to a gene; V was cut back by 6 bases and J by 5 bases. DNA of the CDR3: TGTGCCAGCAGCCCTCCGGGACAGGGTCGCAACGAGCAGTACTTC. Translating it yields CASSPPGQGRNEQYF.

The chain recombines TRBV4-1 with TRBJ2-4, with D hard to call. Germline-derived CDR1 and CDR2 are MGHRA and YSYEKL. The length of the CDR3 is 13 residues. V shed 0 bases and J shed 3 bases, with 3 bases lying between them. DNA for the CDR3: TGCGCCAGCAGCCAAGACGGCAAAAACATTCAGTACTTC. Encoded protein: CASSQDGKNIQYF.

The DNA of the CDR3 is TGTGCCAGCAGTGCTAGACTAGCGGGAGGAGTGCAGTACTTC. It specifies CASSARLAGGVQYF. V usage is TRBV6-6 and J usage is TRBJ2-7; 13 bases are shared with TRBD2. The CDR3 contains 14 residues. The germline gives CDR1 MNHNY, CDR2 SVGAGI (reference sequence). With V trimmed by 5 bases and J by 9 bases, 7 bases remained unmatched.

The table lists this clone with a count of one. The V gene is TRBV4-1, the J gene TRBJ2-3; D not resolved. Trimming cost V 4 bases and J 4 bases, with 12 bases left between them. Germline CDR1 is MGHRA and CDR2 is YSYEKL. CDR3 length: 14 amino acids. The CDR3 coding sequence is TGCGCCAGCAGCCCGCCCCCGCGGTCAGATACGCAGTATTTT. It encodes CASSPPPRSDTQYF.

V and J are TRBV9 and TRBJ2-7, with 7 bases lining up with TRBD2. The germline CDR1 and CDR2 sequences are SGDLS and YYNGEE. Losses at the gene ends were 3 bases for V and 3 bases for J; bases not matched to a gene: 9. The CDR3 is 15 residues long. CDR3 region: CASSELAEPNYEQYF. DNA for the CDR3: TGTGCCAGCAGCGAGCTAGCGGAGCCCAACTACGAGCAGTACTTC.

The gene calls are TRBV2 and TRBJ1-5; 8 bases are shared with TRBD1. This CDR3 spans 15 amino acids. Germline V gene sequence: CDR1 SNHLY, CDR2 FYNNEI. V was pared by 5 bases and J by 5 bases, with 8 bases of the junction left unmatched. Here the CDR3 reads CASSHARGHDQPQHF. The DNA of the CDR3 is TGTGCCAGCAGTCACGCCAGGGGGCACGATCAGCCCCAGCATTTT.

The V call is TRBV6-5, the J call TRBJ2-7; tentative D call: TRBD1 (7 bases). V was shortened by 5 bases and J by 4 bases, with 12 bases between the two germline ends. The CDR3 consists of 13 residues. From germline, CDR1 is MNHEY and CDR2 SVGAGI. CDR3 in amino acids: CASSNRGGYEQYF. The CDR3 nucleotides are TGTGCCAGCAGTAACAGGGGAGGTTACGAGCAGTACTTC.

The chain combines TRBV5-1 with TRBJ2-5; perhaps TRBD1 as D (5 bases). Between the trimmed V and J ends, which lost 4 bases and 2 bases, there was a span of 12 bases. CDR1 is SGHRS and CDR2 is YFSETQ in the germline V gene. The CDR3 covers 14 residues. The CDR3 loop reads CASSPRQWQETQYF. The CDR3, as DNA: TGCGCCAGCAGCCCCCGACAGTGGCAAGAGACCCAGTACTTC.

J is TRBJ1-2 and V is TRBV28; D is uncertain. This CDR3 is built from 12 residues. V was shortened by 3 bases and J by 14 bases, with 16 bases between the two germline ends. Germline V gene data show CDR1 as MDHEN and CDR2 as SYDVKM. CDR3: CASSLNSGAWTF. The CDR3 bases are TGTGCCAGCAGTTTGAACTCCGGCGCGTGGACCTTC.

The chain uses TRBV11-3 and TRBJ2-1, with D unresolved. CDR1 SGHNT and CDR2 YENEEA come from the germline V gene. V was pared by 1 base and J by 7 bases, with 5 bases between. This CDR3 comprises 12 residues. The CDR3 reads CASSLGVNEQFF. Written as DNA, the CDR3 is TGTGCCAGCAGCTTAGGGGTTAATGAGCAGTTCTTC. Based on the CDR3 plus reference TRBV11-3 and TRBJ2-1, the full variable domain is EAGVVQSPRYKIIEKKQPVAFWCNPISGHNTLYWYLQNLGQGPELLIRYENEEAVDDSQLPKDRFSAERLKGVDSTLKIQPAELGDSAVYLCASSLGVNEQFFGPGTRLTVL.

The chain has TRBV19 and TRBJ2-7; D perhaps matches TRBD1 (5 bases). The ends were cut back, 5 bases at V and 3 bases at J, with 11 bases in the middle. The germline gives CDR1 LNHDA, CDR2 SQIVND (reference sequence). The CDR3 extends over 13 amino acids. CDR3 region: CASSLTANYEQYF. The CDR3, as DNA: TGTGCCAGTAGTCTGACAGCAAACTACGAGCAGTACTTC.

V usage is TRBV28 and J usage is TRBJ2-7; tentatively, D is TRBD1 (6 bases). The V gene's germline CDR1 is MDHEN and CDR2 SYDVKM. CDR3 length: 14 residues. V lost 6 bases to trimming and J lost 3 bases, with 15 bases between them. CDR3: CASRDRRINYEQYF. The CDR3 region has the DNA TGTGCCAGCAGGGACAGACGTATAAACTACGAGCAGTACTTC.

This chain joins TRBV28 and TRBJ2-7; 9 positions agree with TRBD1. V trimming: 10 bases; J trimming: 3 bases; junction bases outside the gene matches: 10. The CDR3 is 14 amino acids. CDR1 and CDR2 from the germline V gene are MDHEN and SYDVKM. CDR3 in DNA: TGTGCCACCGTACCGCCGGGACAGGGCTACGAGCAGTACTTC. The encoded protein is CATVPPGQGYEQYF.